What follows are 23 T cell receptor beta chains derived from one specimen sequenced in a study of ipilimumab plus nivolumab after autologous stem cell transplantation. Produced via immunoSEQ multiplex PCR; TCRdb's table is partial and in-frame only. The repertoire holds roughly 16,000 clones, with 75% to 85% as singletons. Sequencing was performed on PBMCs, taken in a trial of ipilimumab plus nivolumab as post-transplant consolidation. The receptors here all came from a male donor with diffuse large B-cell lymphoma.

CDR3 amino acids: CASSLSRVAGEQYF. The CDR3 bases are TGTGCCAGCAGTTTATCCAGGGTAGCTGGGGAGCAGTACTTC. The chain couples TRBV27 to TRBJ2-7, with D possibly being TRBD1 (5 bases). The CDR3 loop spans 14 amino acids. The germline CDR1 and CDR2 sequences are MNHEY and SMNVEV (reference sequence). Trimming shortened V by 0 bases and J by 7 bases, and 13 bases separated the two germline ends.

CDR3: CASSVGPRGTSGGITDTQYF. In DNA form, the CDR3 reads TGTGCCAGCAGCGTAGGGCCCCGCGGGACTAGCGGGGGGATCACAGATACGCAGTATTTT. The chain recombines TRBV9 with TRBJ2-3, with TRBD2 identical over 15 bases. The CDR3 spans 20 residues. CDR1 SGDLS and CDR2 YYNGEE come from the germline V gene. V gave up 0 bases and J gave up 2 bases; unmatched junction bases: 10. Based on the CDR3 plus reference TRBV9 and TRBJ2-3, the full variable domain is DSGVTQTPKHLITATGQRVTLRCSPRSGDLSVYWYQQSLDQGLQFLIQYYNGEERAKGNILERFSAQQFPDLHSELNLSSLELGDSALYFCASSVGPRGTSGGITDTQYFGPGTRLTVL.

The chain joins TRBV27 to TRBJ2-7; D is unresolved. The germline gives CDR1 MNHEY, CDR2 SMNVEV (reference sequence). There are 12 residues in the CDR3. Trimming pared 11 bases from V and 3 bases from J, leaving 14 bases between. The CDR3 here is CASATTNYEQYF. The CDR3 DNA reads as TGTGCCTCAGCAACCACAAACTACGAGCAGTACTTC.

The rearrangement uses TRBV5-1 and TRBJ1-3; D possibly corresponds to TRBD1 (5 bases). Trimming took off 7 bases at V and 0 bases at J, with 14 bases between the two ends. Germline V gene data show CDR1 as SGHRS and CDR2 as YFSETQ. This CDR3 region has 15 residues. Here the CDR3 reads CASSASQVSGNTIYF. In DNA, the CDR3 is TGCGCCAGCTCCGCATCACAGGTCTCTGGAAACACCATATATTTT.

The gene calls are TRBV4-3 and TRBJ1-2, with D perhaps matching TRBD1 (6 bases). In germline, CDR1 is LGHNA, CDR2 YSLEER. Between the trimmed V and J ends, which lost 1 base and 4 bases, there was a span of 16 bases. This CDR3 spans 16 amino acids. The CDR3 region has the DNA TGCGCCAGCAGCCAAGCCCACCCGGGGGACACCTATGGCTACACCTTC. This sequence encodes CASSQAHPGDTYGYTF.

There are a few counts of this clone. This sequence joins TRBV30 and TRBJ1-1; perhaps TRBD1 as D (6 bases). Trimming removed 2 bases at V and 11 bases at J, with 12 bases between. CDR3 length: 11 residues. CDR1 GTSNPN and CDR2 SVGIG come from the germline V gene (reference sequence). This CDR3 reads CAWSTRGEAFF. The CDR3 coding sequence is TGTGCCTGGAGTACGAGGGGGGAGGCTTTCTTT.

This clone is judged medium-sized. The gene calls are TRBV19 and TRBJ2-3; TRBD2 aligns across 13 bases. Per germline, CDR1 LNHDA and CDR2 SQIVND (reference sequence). The length of the CDR3 is 16 residues. Trimming took 3 bases from V and 3 from J; bases not matched to a gene: 3. This CDR3 is CASSIGTSGATDTQYF. In nucleotides, the CDR3 is TGTGCCAGTAGTATCGGGACTAGCGGGGCGACAGATACGCAGTATTTT.

V usage is TRBV16 and J usage is TRBJ1-1, with a possible D match to TRBD1 (5 bases). CDR3 length: 13 residues. In germline, CDR1 is KGHSY, CDR2 FQNENV. V lost 1 base and J 9 bases, leaving 12 bases between the germline ends. The CDR3 protein is CASSQLVGEKAFF. The CDR3 DNA follows: TGTGCCAGCAGCCAATTGGTGGGGGAGAAAGCTTTCTTT.

V and J are TRBV6-1 and TRBJ2-3; D is ambiguous. V gave up 7 bases and J gave up 4 bases, with 12 bases separating them. The CDR3 runs 13 residues. The germline V gene has CDR1 MNHNS and CDR2 SASEGT. The CDR3 nucleotides are TGTGCCAGCAACCGAGAGTGGGCAGATACGCAGTATTTT. Translation gives CASNREWADTQYF.

The chain is built from TRBV9 and TRBJ2-5, with D possibly matching TRBD1 (5 bases). TRBJ2-7 explains the end of the DNA better; the J call may be wrong. Germline CDR1 reads SGDLS; CDR2 reads YYNGEE. CDR3 length: 15 amino acids. The CDR3 sequence: CASSVLGDPTYEQYF. The CDR3 DNA reads TGTGCCAGCAGCGTTCTAGGGGATCCAACCTACGAGCAGTACTTC.

By share, this clone counts as medium-sized. This sample also contains other DNA sequences that code for the same CDR3. The chain combines TRBV20-1 with TRBJ2-7, with D perhaps matching TRBD1 or TRBD2 (5 bases each). Trimming cost V 6 bases and J 5 bases, with 11 bases left between them. The CDR3 spans 11 residues. CDR1 and CDR2 (germline): DFQATT, SNEGSKA (reference sequence). The CDR3 reads CSAPGPDEQYF. In DNA, the CDR3 is TGCAGTGCCCCGGGGCCGGACGAGCAGTACTTC.

The CDR3 loop reads CASSLYLDREAEQYF. The CDR3 nucleotides are TGTGCCAGCAGCTTATACCTGGACAGGGAGGCCGAGCAGTACTTC. The chain carries TRBV7-9 and TRBJ2-5, with 8 bases identical to TRBD1. Matching the DNA end better, TRBJ2-7 makes the J call doubtful. From germline, CDR1 is SEHNR and CDR2 FQNEAQ (reference sequence). There are 15 residues in the CDR3.

V and J are TRBV11-3 and TRBJ2-2; possible D gene TRBD2, 5 bases. This CDR3 has 13 residues. V was pared by 5 bases and J by 4 bases, with 8 bases between. The germline gives CDR1 SGHNT, CDR2 YENEEA. CDR3 DNA: TGTGCCAGCAGCCGGGATTTCACCGGGGAGCTGTTTTTT. It is translated as CASSRDFTGELFF.

This clone has just a few counts. This sequence joins TRBV7-8 and TRBJ2-2; 10 nucleotides line up with TRBD1. V dropped 3 bases and J dropped 3; count of bases not matched to a gene: 1. The CDR3 is 15 amino acids. Germline CDR1 reads SGHVS; CDR2 reads FQNEAQ. The CDR3 sequence is CASSFGQGDTGELFF. The CDR3 nucleotides are TGTGCCAGCAGCTTTGGACAGGGGGACACCGGGGAGCTGTTTTTT.

V is TRBV7-6 and J is TRBJ1-3; D gene uncertain. The CDR3 is made up of 13 amino acids. CDR1 and CDR2 (germline): SGHVS, FNYEAQ. V shed 1 base and J shed 9 bases, with 10 bases lying between them. CDR3 nucleotides: TGTGCCAGCAGCTTAGATCCGGGAGGCACCATATATTTT. Encoded protein: CASSLDPGGTIYF.

This sequence joins TRBV19 and TRBJ2-1; TRBD2 agrees at 14 bases. CDR3 length: 16 residues. Trimming cost V 6 bases and J 4 bases; bases outside gene matches: 5. Germline values: CDR1 LNHDA, CDR2 SQIVND (reference sequence). The CDR3 sequence is CASSQTSGGGYNEQFF. CDR3 sequence (DNA): TGTGCCAGTAGCCAGACTAGCGGGGGGGGGTACAATGAGCAGTTCTTC.

CDR3 region: CASSLMPSGTSYNEQFF. The CDR3, as DNA: TGTGCCAGCAGCTTAATGCCTAGCGGGACCTCCTACAATGAGCAGTTCTTC. The chain combines TRBV7-9 with TRBJ2-1; TRBD2 aligns across 9 bases. Germline CDR1 reads SEHNR; CDR2 reads FQNEAQ (reference sequence). The CDR3 contains 17 residues. V was pared by 2 bases and J by 0 bases, with 5 bases of the junction left unmatched.

The V call is TRBV6-1, the J call TRBJ1-5; a possible D gene is TRBD1 (5 bases). V lost 4 bases, J lost 4 bases, and 11 bases lay in between. CDR1 MNHNS and CDR2 SASEGT come from the germline V gene. The CDR3 has 14 amino acids. CDR3 loop: CASSGLGGNQPQHF. The CDR3 DNA is TGTGCCAGCAGTGGGCTGGGGGGTAATCAGCCCCAGCATTTT.

The V and J genes are TRBV9 and TRBJ2-1; D gene ambiguous. The V gene's germline CDR1 is SGDLS and CDR2 YYNGEE. The V gene lost 5 bases and the J gene lost 1 base, with 10 bases spanning the gap. The CDR3 covers 14 residues. CDR3 DNA sequence: TGTGCCAGCAGTGAGTCGGGTTCCTACAATGAGCAGTTCTTC. Amino acids: CASSESGSYNEQFF. The full variable domain, rest sourced from reference TRBV9 and TRBJ2-1, is DSGVTQTPKHLITATGQRVTLRCSPRSGDLSVYWYQQSLDQGLQFLIQYYNGEERAKGNILERFSAQQFPDLHSELNLSSLELGDSALYFCASSESGSYNEQFFGPGTRLTVL.

This clone is medium-sized within its sample. The chain uses TRBV7-9 and TRBJ1-2; possible D gene TRBD1, 6 bases. The germline V gene encodes CDR1 SEHNR and CDR2 FQNEAQ (reference sequence). The CDR3 is 15 amino acids. V was trimmed by 0 bases and J by 4 bases, leaving 12 bases between them. The DNA for the CDR3 is TGTGCCAGCAGCTTAGCCTCACAGGGAACCTATGGCTACACCTTC. It is translated as CASSLASQGTYGYTF.

The chain is built from TRBV10-2 and TRBJ1-5; no clear D gene. Between the trimmed V and J ends, which lost 2 bases and 6 bases, there was a span of 17 bases. The CDR3 spans 16 residues. CDR1 WSHSY and CDR2 SAAADI come from the germline V gene. The CDR3 here is CASSEEWWGRVQPQHF. The CDR3 bases are TGCGCCAGCAGTGAGGAGTGGTGGGGAAGAGTTCAGCCCCAGCATTTT.

This rearrangement joins TRBV5-1 to TRBJ2-7, with TRBD1 matching 8 bases. Germline V gene sequence: CDR1 SGHRS, CDR2 YFSETQ. Unmatched junction bases numbered 5, after V lost 4 bases and J lost 2 bases. This CDR3 spans 14 amino acids. The CDR3, as DNA: TGCGCCAGCAGCATCGGACAGGGTCCCTACGAGCAGTACTTC. This codes for CASSIGQGPYEQYF.

The V and J genes are TRBV15 and TRBJ2-1; D is perhaps TRBD1 (5 bases). The V gene lost 0 bases and the J gene lost 2 bases, with 5 bases spanning the gap. Looked up from germline, CDR1 is LNHNV and CDR2 is YYDKDF (reference sequence). This CDR3 spans 14 amino acids. The CDR3 DNA is TGTGCCACCAGCAGAGAGACAGCCTACAATGAGCAGTTCTTC. It encodes CATSRETAYNEQFF.